Included here is one T cell receptor (beta chain) sequence, with context. Its antigen is not yet known. Base qualities are not recorded, but no much larger clone differs from it by a single base. Genomic DNA was extracted from sorted cells for sequencing of the TCRbeta CDR3 region. TCRbeta CDR3 regions were sequenced using the immunoSEQ Assay. This is the immuneACCESS table as TCRdb keeps it, with only in-frame sequences that have V and J called. A part of the clones is gone; compared with another copy, unresolved V genes explain less than half, and the rest is unexplained. This sample is represented by about 110,000 clones; 75% to 95% of them were singletons. The leading ten clones occupy 0.95% to 1.5% of the sample. These data are taken from a study of OX40 agonist ivuxolimab in advanced cancers. Turning to the overall study: The costimulatory receptor OX40 (CD134) was targeted by ivuxolimab, a fully human IgG2 agonistic monoclonal antibody. Intravenous ivuxolimab was administered to patients every 2 weeks at six dose levels: 0.01, 0.1, 0.3, 1.5, 3 and 10 mg/kg. Of the 50 to 55 patients in dose escalation, about 20 had hepatocellular carcinoma, around 15 had melanoma, 9 had renal cell carcinoma and 9 had head and neck cancer. The dose-escalation cohort was 82.7% male with a mean age of about 65 years, ranging from about 20 to 80. Patients were allowed to have had prior anti-PD-1, anti-PD-L1 or anti-CTLA-4 therapy, and roughly 40% of the dose-escalation patients had been treated with checkpoint inhibitors. Three dose-escalation patients achieved partial responses, one with hepatocellular carcinoma and two with cutaneous melanoma. The point of sequencing TCRbeta in the periphery was to test whether ivuxolimab changed TCR sequence diversity and drove clonal T-cell expansion. The paper reports the monotherapy dose-escalation portion (N of about 47 patients) of the phase I ivuxolimab trial.

Patients with a history of autoimmune disease or receiving systemic immunosuppression were excluded from the trial. Peripheral blood for TCR sequencing was collected from all dose cohorts at baseline, on cycle 4 day 1, and on cycle 7 day 1. Samples came from an open-label, multicenter, first-in-human phase I dose-escalation trial of ivuxolimab. Adults with locally advanced or metastatic head and neck squamous cell, hepatocellular, melanoma or renal cell carcinoma were enrolled in the trial. Before TCR sequencing, CD4+ and CD8+ T cells were separately sorted from peripheral blood. The CDR3 starts with the cysteine, ends with the phenylalanine, and has 15 residues. Only the CDR3 portion is preserved as DNA: 45 bases, with reading frame beginning at the first base. Trimming removed 3 bases from V and 8 bases from J, leaving 17 bases between the germline ends. The paper's findings and limits, for the study overall: After ivuxolimab, more expanded clones were found on average in CD8+ T cells than in CD4+ T cells. Which antigens the clonally expanded peripheral T cells were specific for was not determined. Low levels of normalized T-cell clonal expansion were also seen in some patients who did not respond. In the 0.1-3.0 mg/kg groups, partial responders were among the patients with the lowest normalized peripheral clonal expansion, particularly in CD8+ T cells. At doses of 0.1 to 3.0 mg/kg, clonal expansion of both CD4+ and CD8+ T cells in blood was seen between baseline and week 6.

The chain employs TRBV5-3 and TRBJ1-4; the D segment cannot be called with confidence. TRBV5-3 belongs to the ORF category, with a function that is uncertain. The sample here was CD4+ or CD8+ T cells sorted from blood, taken in a trial of the OX40 agonist ivuxolimab. The sequence was collected from an adult with an advanced solid tumor such as melanoma, head and neck, liver or kidney cancer. Here is the DNA: TGTGCCAGAAGCTGCAACATCTTGTTCGGGGAAAAACTGTTTTTT. Translated, it gives CARSCNILFGEKLFF.